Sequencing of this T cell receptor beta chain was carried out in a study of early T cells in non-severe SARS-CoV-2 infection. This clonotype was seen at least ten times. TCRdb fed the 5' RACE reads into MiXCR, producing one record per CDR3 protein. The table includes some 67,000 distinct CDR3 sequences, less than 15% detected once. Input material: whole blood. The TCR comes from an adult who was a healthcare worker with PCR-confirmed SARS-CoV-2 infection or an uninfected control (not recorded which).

As DNA, the CDR3 is TGTGCCAGCTCACGGGACAGTCGCTCTGGGGCCAACGTCCTGACTTTC. This gives the protein CASSRDSRSGANVLTF. The chain employs TRBV18 and TRBJ2-6; 7 nucleotides agree with TRBD1. The CDR3 has 16 residues. CDR1 and CDR2 (germline): KGHSH, LQKENI. J gave up 0 bases and V 4 bases, and 3 bases lay outside the gene matches.